This entry lists 5 T cell receptor beta chains sequenced from one sample in a study of OX40 agonist ivuxolimab in advanced cancers. Profiled with immunoSEQ multiplex PCR; TCRdb holds only in-frame clones, not every one. Of tens of thousands of clones in the sample, roughly 94% were seen once. Sequences were derived from CD4+ or CD8+ T cells sorted from blood, sampled in a trial of the OX40 agonist ivuxolimab. The receptor set was obtained from an adult with an advanced solid tumor such as melanoma, head and neck, liver or kidney cancer.

The rearrangement uses TRBV7-8 and TRBJ2-5; TRBD1 might be the D (5 bases). Looked up from germline, CDR1 is SGHVS and CDR2 is FQNEAQ. V dropped 1 base and J dropped 5 bases, with 8 bases sitting between them. This CDR3 contains 13 residues. The chain's CDR3 is CASSLEGWETQYF. The CDR3 coding sequence is TGTGCCAGCAGCTTAGAGGGGTGGGAGACCCAGTACTTC.

V is TRBV6-1 and J is TRBJ2-1; no definite D call. Germline V gene data show CDR1 as MNHNS and CDR2 as SASEGT. V gave up 6 bases and J gave up 0 bases, with 9 bases separating them. The CDR3 sequence is 14 residues long. The CDR3 spells CASSNTDSYNEQFF. The CDR3 coding sequence is TGTGCCAGCAGCAACACAGACTCCTACAATGAGCAGTTCTTC.

The rearrangement joins TRBV6-5 to TRBJ2-5; D might be TRBD1 (6 bases). The CDR3 contains 16 residues. The germline CDR1 and CDR2 sequences are MNHEY and SVGAGI. Trimming removed 2 bases at V and 1 base at J, with 14 bases between. This CDR3 is CASSYRVGGGQETQYF. The CDR3 DNA sequence: TGTGCCAGCAGTTACCGGGTAGGGGGTGGCCAAGAGACCCAGTACTTC.

This chain joins TRBV7-9 and TRBJ2-3, with 12 bases matching TRBD2. Germline CDR1 and CDR2: SEHNR and FQNEAQ (reference sequence). This CDR3 spans 15 amino acids. V shed 5 bases, J shed 5 bases, and the junction held 5 bases outside the gene matches. The CDR3 region is CASSPTSGSIDTQYF. The CDR3 DNA is TGTGCCAGCAGCCCGACTAGCGGGAGTATAGATACGCAGTATTTT.

This chain links TRBV15 with TRBJ1-1, with a weak D call TRBD1 (5 bases). The V gene's germline CDR1 is LNHNV and CDR2 YYDKDF (reference sequence). This CDR3 has 15 amino acids. V gave up 3 bases and J gave up 11 bases, with 22 bases separating them. The DNA for the CDR3 is TGTGCCACCAGCAGGGGGGGTGGTTGGTTACCTTCCGCTTTCTTT. Protein product: CATSRGGGWLPSAFF.